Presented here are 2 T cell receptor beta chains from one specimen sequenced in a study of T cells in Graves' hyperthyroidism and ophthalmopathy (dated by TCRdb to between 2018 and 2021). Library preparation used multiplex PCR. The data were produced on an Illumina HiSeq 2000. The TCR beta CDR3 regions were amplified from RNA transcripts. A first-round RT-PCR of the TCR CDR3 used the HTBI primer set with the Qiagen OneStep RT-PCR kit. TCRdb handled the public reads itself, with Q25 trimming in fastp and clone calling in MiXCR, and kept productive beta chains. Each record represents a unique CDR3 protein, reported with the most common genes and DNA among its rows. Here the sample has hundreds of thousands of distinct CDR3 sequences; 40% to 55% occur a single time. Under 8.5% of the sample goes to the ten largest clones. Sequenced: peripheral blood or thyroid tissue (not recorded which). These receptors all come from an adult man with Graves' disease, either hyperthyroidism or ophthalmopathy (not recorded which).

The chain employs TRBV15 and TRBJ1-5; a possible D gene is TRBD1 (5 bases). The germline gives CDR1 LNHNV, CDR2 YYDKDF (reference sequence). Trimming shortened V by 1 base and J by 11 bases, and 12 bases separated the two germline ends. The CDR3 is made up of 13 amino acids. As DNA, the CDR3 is TGTGCCACCAGCAGAGCAGGGTCCGGGACCCAGCATTTT. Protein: CATSRAGSGTQHF.

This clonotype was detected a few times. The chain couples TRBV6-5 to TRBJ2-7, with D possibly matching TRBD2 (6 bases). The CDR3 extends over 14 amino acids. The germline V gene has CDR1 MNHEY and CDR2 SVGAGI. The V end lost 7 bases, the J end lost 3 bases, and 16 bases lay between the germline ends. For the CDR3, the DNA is TGTGCCAGCAAGGAGGGATTCTCCAACTACGAGCAGTACTTC. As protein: CASKEGFSNYEQYF.